The present entry profiles one T cell receptor beta chain with its context. This sample stems from a study of OX40 agonist ivuxolimab in advanced cancers. The V end was cut by 5 bases, the J end by 7 bases, with 18 bases between. There are 15 residues in the CDR3. Germline V lookup: CDR1 SGHAT, CDR2 FQNNGV. Sequencing used immunoSEQ multiplex PCR; TCRdb keeps in-frame clones, though not all of them. The sample lists more than 9,500 clones, approximately 81% occurring once. This TCR was sampled from an adult with an advanced solid tumor such as melanoma, head and neck, liver or kidney cancer. Sequencing used CD4+ or CD8+ T cells sorted from blood, obtained in a trial of the OX40 agonist ivuxolimab. This chain links TRBV11-2 with TRBJ1-5; a possible D gene is TRBD1 (6 bases). CDR3 sequence (DNA): TGTGCCAGCAGCCTCCACGGCAGGGGAGGCCAGCCCCAGCATTTT. Translating gives CASSLHGRGGQPQHF.